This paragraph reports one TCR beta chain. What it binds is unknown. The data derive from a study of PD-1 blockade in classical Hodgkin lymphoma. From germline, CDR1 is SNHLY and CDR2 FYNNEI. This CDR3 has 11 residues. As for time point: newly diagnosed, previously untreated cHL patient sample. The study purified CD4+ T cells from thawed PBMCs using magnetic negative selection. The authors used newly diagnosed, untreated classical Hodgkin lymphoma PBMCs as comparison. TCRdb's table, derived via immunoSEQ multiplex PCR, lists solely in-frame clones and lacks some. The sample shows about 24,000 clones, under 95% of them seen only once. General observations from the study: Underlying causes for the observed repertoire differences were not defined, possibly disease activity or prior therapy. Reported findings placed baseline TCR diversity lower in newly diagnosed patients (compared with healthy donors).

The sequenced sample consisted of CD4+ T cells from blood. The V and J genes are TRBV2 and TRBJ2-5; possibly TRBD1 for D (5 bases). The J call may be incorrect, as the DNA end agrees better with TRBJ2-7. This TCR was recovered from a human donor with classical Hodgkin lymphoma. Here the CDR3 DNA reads TGTGCCAGCCGACAGTTAGCCGAGCAGTACTTC. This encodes CASRQLAEQYF.